This T cell receptor beta chain was observed in a study of technical replicates of blood from several donors. Clones were read by immunoSEQ multiplex PCR, and TCRdb kept only the in-frame ones, dropping some. The sample yields 60,000 to 80,000 clones, roughly 91% seen once. The V gene end was trimmed by 3 bases and the J gene end by 4 bases; junction bases not matched to a gene: 12. The CDR3 is 19 amino acids. The germline V gene encodes CDR1 LGHNA and CDR2 YSLEER. This clone occurred once. V gene TRBV4-3 combines with J gene TRBJ2-3; 14 nucleotides agree with TRBD2. The sequenced sample was PBMCs. The sequence derives from a human donor in good health. Some clones in this sample may be carry-over from other donors' samples. In DNA form, the CDR3 reads TGCGCCAGCAGCCAGGACATCCGGACTAGCGGGGGGCTCGCAGATACGCAGTATTTT. Protein sequence: CASSQDIRTSGGLADTQYF.